These 26 T cell receptor beta chains were sequenced from one sample in a study of tumor and adjacent non-tumor tissue in lung cancer. This sample's RNA came from whole unsorted tissue. Three rounds of nested PCR, following a modified ARM-PCR protocol, produced the TCRbeta library. A single record per CDR3 protein comes from TCRdb applying MiXCR to the multiplex PCR reads. The sample holds over 130,000 distinct CDR3 sequences, approximately 66% seen once. The sample was lung tumor tissue. All receptors derive from a man aged 55-75 years with small cell lung cancer.

This clonotype was seen a single time. A junction end diverges from the germline sequence, so it may reflect a read error. This chain connects TRBV6-1 to TRBJ2-3, with D maybe TRBD2 (7 bases). This CDR3 is 15 amino acids long. CDR1 and CDR2 (germline): MNHNS, SASEGT. CDR3 region: CPSSEGGYGTDTQYF. The CDR3 nucleotides are TGTCCCAGCAGTGAGGGGGGGTATGGCACAGATACGCAGTATTTT.

The gene calls are TRBV11-3 and TRBJ2-1, with D tentatively TRBD2 (6 bases). V was clipped by 1 base and J by 8 bases, with 15 bases between them. The V gene's germline CDR1 is SGHNT and CDR2 YENEEA. This CDR3 spans 15 amino acids. CDR3 in amino acids: CASSLVTIGRYEQFF. DNA of the CDR3: TGTGCCAGCAGCTTAGTGACTATCGGGAGATATGAGCAGTTCTTC.

This clonotype was counted many times. The chain uses TRBV20-1 and TRBJ2-5, with D uncertain. V was clipped by 1 base and J by 2 bases, with 14 bases between them. Per the germline V gene, CDR1 is DFQATT and CDR2 is SNEGSKA (reference sequence). The CDR3 loop spans 15 amino acids. CDR3: CSARGSDADQETQYF. The CDR3 DNA is TGCAGTGCTAGAGGAAGCGATGCGGATCAAGAGACCCAGTACTTC.

This clonotype was counted ten times or more. CDR3 sequence: CASTVRGKDTQYF. In nucleotides, the CDR3 is TGTGCCAGTACGGTCCGGGGGAAGGATACGCAGTATTTT. This chain uses TRBV12-3 or TRBV12-4 with TRBJ2-3, with TRBD2 as a possible D gene (6 bases). Trimming removed 9 bases from V and 6 bases from J, with 16 bases in between. CDR3 length: 13 residues.

Note on this clonotype: A much larger clone differs by one base, so this may be a read error. The chain carries TRBV6-1 and TRBJ1-3, with D possibly matching TRBD1 (6 bases). The V gene's germline CDR1 is MNHNS and CDR2 SASEGT. V lost 4 bases, J lost 2 bases, and 9 bases lay in between. This CDR3 is built from 14 residues. The CDR3 bases are TGTGCCAGCAGTGCCCAGGGGACTGGAAACACCATATATTTT. It specifies CASSAQGTGNTIYF.

This clonotype has ten or more counts. The chain recombines TRBV12-3 or TRBV12-4 with TRBJ2-1; D may be TRBD2 (6 bases). The germline V and J ends were trimmed by 5 bases and 12 bases, with 17 bases remaining between them. The CDR3 length is 13 residues. CDR3 coding DNA: TGTGCCAGCAGTCATACTAGCCGCCCGGGGCAGTTCTTC. Encoded protein: CASSHTSRPGQFF.

This clonotype has a count of ten or more. The chain recombines TRBV20-1 with TRBJ2-7, with D perhaps TRBD2 (6 bases). CDR1 and CDR2 from the germline V gene are DFQATT and SNEGSKA (reference sequence). The CDR3 loop spans 15 amino acids. Between the trimmed V and J ends, which lost 6 bases and 0 bases, there was a span of 18 bases. CDR3 loop: CSASNGASVSYEQYF. Written as DNA, the CDR3 is TGCAGTGCCTCGAACGGGGCTAGCGTCTCCTACGAGCAGTACTTC.

To note about this clonotype: One end of the junction fails to match germline, which may point to a read error. This rearrangement joins TRBV5-4 to TRBJ2-6, with D unresolved. The CDR3 has 18 residues. The germline V gene encodes CDR1 SGHNT and CDR2 YYREEE (reference sequence). The CDR3 loop reads CASASGFSRSSGVNVLTF. Written as DNA, the CDR3 is TGTGCCAGCGCCTCTGGGTTTAGCCGATCCTCTGGGGTCAACGTCCTGACTTTC.

The chain carries TRBV20-1 and TRBJ2-1; TRBD2 might be the D (6 bases). With 6 bases removed from V and 7 bases from J, the gap between germline ends came to 22 bases. The V gene's germline CDR1 is DFQATT and CDR2 SNEGSKA (reference sequence). This CDR3 is 15 amino acids long. In DNA form, the CDR3 reads TGCAGTGCAGCTATCGGGAGATATTTTGAAAATGAGCAGTTCTTC. This codes for CSAAIGRYFENEQFF.

Of note for this clonotype: Relative to the germline gene, one junction end is altered; a read error may explain this. J is TRBJ2-1 and V is TRBV20-1; 10 bases agree with TRBD1. The CDR3 has 15 amino acids. CDR1 and CDR2 from the germline V gene are DFQATT and SNEGSKA (reference sequence). The CDR3 region is CSAKHPGQGIENMFF. In nucleotides, the CDR3 is TGTAGTGCCAAGCACCCGGGACAGGGGATAGAAAATATGTTCTTC.

The chain recombines TRBV4-1 with TRBJ2-5; TRBD1 aligns across 7 bases. V was clipped by 4 bases and J by 6 bases; unmatched bases: 11. Per the germline V gene, CDR1 is MGHRA and CDR2 is YSYEKL. The CDR3 has 15 residues. CDR3 sequence reads: CASSLSWNRGKTQYF. The CDR3 region has the DNA TGCGCCAGCAGCCTATCTTGGAACAGGGGAAAGACCCAGTACTTC.

Remarks on this clonotype: This clone may be a read error of a much larger clone one base away. The chain combines TRBV12-3 or TRBV12-4 with TRBJ2-1, with TRBD2 identical over 10 bases. This CDR3 comprises 14 residues. The CDR3 sequence is CASRLAGETFEQIF. CDR3 nucleotide sequence: TGTGCCAGCAGGCTAGCGGGAGAAACCTTTGAGCAGATCTTC.

This clonotype was seen repeatedly, ten times or more. The V and J genes are TRBV20-1 and TRBJ1-1, with D hard to call. The CDR3 totals 12 residues. Germline CDR1 reads DFQATT; CDR2 reads SNEGSKA (reference sequence). V was clipped by 3 bases and J by 1 base, with 6 bases between them. This CDR3 is CSASGGNTEAFF. Written as DNA, the CDR3 is TGCAGTGCTAGCGGAGGGAACACTGAAGCTTTCTTT.

On this clonotype itself: One end of the junction fails to match germline, which may point to a read error. The chain couples TRBV11-3 to TRBJ2-3; D is unclear. Germline V CDR1 and CDR2: SGHNT, YENEEA. This CDR3 is built from 14 residues. CDR3 protein: CTRSLNSNTDTQYF. The CDR3 region has the DNA TGTACCAGAAGCTTAAACAGCAACACAGATACGCAGTATTTT.

The V gene is TRBV11-2, the J gene TRBJ2-7, with 7 bases identical to TRBD2. The germline V gene has CDR1 SGHAT and CDR2 FQNNGV. V lost 5 bases, J lost 7 bases, and 11 bases stayed unmatched. This CDR3 contains 14 residues. The chain's CDR3 is CASSVRRGVQEQYV. For the CDR3, the DNA is TGTGCCAGCAGCGTCCGACGGGGGGTTCAAGAGCAGTACGTC.

For the CDR3, the DNA is TGCAGTGCTAGACTGTCCGGGCCAAATCAGCCCCAGCATTTT. It yields the protein CSARLSGPNQPQHF. This chain connects TRBV20-1 to TRBJ1-5, with no clear D. CDR1 is DFQATT and CDR2 is SNEGSKA in the germline V gene (reference sequence). Trimming removed 2 bases from V and 4 bases from J, with 12 bases in between. This CDR3 spans 14 amino acids.

Worth noting for this clonotype: The junction departs from the called germline gene at one end, perhaps through a read error. The chain has TRBV20-1 and TRBJ1-1; possibly TRBD1 for D (5 bases). Germline V CDR1 and CDR2: DFQATT, SNEGSKA (reference sequence). This CDR3 region has 13 residues. Here the CDR3 DNA reads TGCATTGCTCCAGGGCTTGCGGACACTGAAGCTTTCTTT. It codes for CIAPGLADTEAFF.

For this clonotype: Without the conserved terminal phenylalanine or tryptophan, this CDR3 likely stems from a read error. J is TRBJ1-5 and V is TRBV12-3 or TRBV12-4, with a weak D call TRBD1 (5 bases). This CDR3 has 12 amino acids. Trimming took 3 bases from V and 7 from J, leaving 7 bases between them. DNA for the CDR3: TGTGCCAGCAGTTTTCGGGGGCAGCCCCAGCATTGT. Residues: CASSFRGQPQHC.

This clonotype appeared many times. This rearrangement joins TRBV6-2 or TRBV6-3 to TRBJ2-3; D is perhaps TRBD1 (5 bases). Germline-derived CDR1 and CDR2 are MNHEY and SVGEGT. The CDR3 has 18 amino acids. The ends were cut back, 0 bases at V and 4 bases at J, with 20 bases in the middle. CDR3 coding DNA: TGTGCCAGCAGTTACTCGCGCCCCTTGGGGCGAATCCCAGATACGCAGTATTTT. As protein: CASSYSRPLGRIPDTQYF.

Comments on this clonotype: This may stem from a read error, because a much larger clone lies one nucleotide away. The chain combines TRBV28 with TRBJ1-5; a weak D match, TRBD1 (6 bases). From germline, CDR1 is MDHEN and CDR2 SYDVKM. The CDR3 contains 13 residues. The CDR3 nucleotides read TGTACCAGCATCGGAAAGGGGGGACAGCCCCAGCATTTT. Translation: CTSIGKGGQPQHF.

Details on this clonotype: This may be a read error: a much more frequent sequence differs by one nucleotide. This chain links TRBV20-1 with TRBJ2-7; D call uncertain. CDR3 length equals 19 residues. V was clipped by 4 bases and J by 3 bases, with 31 bases between them. CDR1 is DFQATT and CDR2 is SNEGSKA in the germline V gene (reference sequence). For the CDR3, the DNA is TGCAGTGCTAACCCCATCTTAGGAAATTCAAGGGCTGTTTTCTACGAGCAGTACTTC. It is translated as CSANPILGNSRAVFYEQYF.

A few counts support this clonotype. A much larger clone differs from this one at a single base, so this may be a read error. The chain uses TRBV6-5 and TRBJ2-3; 7 nucleotides match TRBD1. CDR1 MNHEY and CDR2 SVGAGI come from the germline V gene. V was pared by 4 bases and J by 4 bases, with 2 bases of the junction left unmatched. The CDR3 sequence is 13 residues long. As DNA, the CDR3 is TGTGCCAGCAGTTTTGGACAGGCAGATACGCAGTATTTT. Its translation: CASSFGQADTQYF.

Points on this clonotype: With a much larger clone just one base away, this may be a read error. The chain recombines TRBV12-3 or TRBV12-4 with TRBJ2-2; a possible D gene is TRBD2 (5 bases). The CDR3 extends over 11 amino acids. CDR3 bases: TGTGCCAGCAGTTTGGGAGAGGAGCAGTTTTTT. As protein: CASSLGEEQFF.

Worth noting for this clonotype: A junction boundary mismatches the germline segment, possibly from a read error. The rearrangement links TRBV6-1 to TRBJ1-3; D might be TRBD1 (5 bases). Per germline, CDR1 MNHNS and CDR2 SASEGT. The CDR3 length is 13 residues. CDR3 sequence (DNA): TGTGCCGGCACCAAGGACACCGGAAACACTATATATTTT. Translated: CAGTKDTGNTIYF.

This clonotype was recorded many times. The chain has TRBV30 and TRBJ2-7; TRBD2 matches 10 bases. Germline V gene data show CDR1 as GTSNPN and CDR2 as SVGIG (reference sequence). V was clipped by 7 bases and J by 5 bases; unmatched bases: 14. The CDR3 is made up of 15 amino acids. The CDR3 DNA is TGTGCCTCCTCCCGGCCTAGCGGGAGTAGCCACGAGCAGTACTTC. Residues: CASSRPSGSSHEQYF.

As regards this clonotype: A read error may be the cause here, since a much bigger clone is one base away. The genes are TRBV20-1 and TRBJ2-1; the D gene is possibly TRBD2 (6 bases). The CDR3 is 12 residues long. CDR1 is DFQATT, CDR2 SNEGSKA, per germline (reference sequence). V gave up 3 bases and J gave up 8 bases, with 11 bases separating them. Here the CDR3 reads CSARGGNDEQFF. The CDR3, as DNA: TGCAGTGCTAGGGGCGGGAACGATGAGCAGTTCTTC.